Below are 15 T cell receptor beta chains sequenced from a single sample in a study of T cells after yellow fever vaccination. TCRdb reanalysed the 5' RACE reads using MiXCR and keeps one entry per CDR3 protein. The sample has about 630,000 distinct CDR3 sequences; 10% to 15% are singletons. This specimen was PBMCs, taken on the day of the yellow fever booster vaccination. The receptors shown here come from a man aged 30-40 years who received the YFV17D yellow fever vaccine.

This clonotype was counted a few times. V and J are TRBV29-1 and TRBJ2-7; tentatively, D is TRBD1 (5 bases). V dropped 4 bases and J dropped 3 bases, with 10 bases sitting between them. From germline, CDR1 is SQVTM and CDR2 ANQGSEA. The CDR3 consists of 12 residues. The CDR3 loop reads CSVVVRDYEQYF. CDR3 bases: TGCAGCGTTGTGGTCAGGGACTACGAGCAGTACTTC.

The gene calls are TRBV7-9 and TRBJ2-1; weak D call: TRBD2 (6 bases). Germline loops: CDR1 SEHNR, CDR2 FQNEAQ (reference sequence). The CDR3 is 15 residues long. V lost 6 bases to trimming and J lost 6 bases, with 18 bases between them. CDR3 sequence (DNA): TGTGCCAGCAGTCCTTGGACTACCCGACGCAATGAGCAGTTCTTC. Its protein product is CASSPWTTRRNEQFF.

This rearrangement joins TRBV19 to TRBJ2-6; no clear D. The CDR3 has 18 amino acids. V was cut by 5 bases and J by 0 bases, with 17 bases left in between. Germline V CDR1 and CDR2: LNHDA, SQIVND (reference sequence). CDR3 in DNA: TGTGCCAGTAGTCCAGACCGGCCCCTATACTCTGGGGCCAACGTCCTGACTTTC. The encoded protein is CASSPDRPLYSGANVLTF.

This chain joins TRBV29-1 and TRBJ1-5; no reliable D call. The V end was cut by 4 bases, the J end by 3 bases, with 10 bases between. The CDR3 length is 13 residues. CDR1 and CDR2 from the germline V gene are SQVTM and ANQGSEA. The CDR3 here is CSVVWRNNQPQHF. In nucleotides, the CDR3 is TGCAGCGTTGTATGGCGGAACAATCAGCCCCAGCATTTT. The full variable domain, completed using reference TRBV29-1 and TRBJ1-5, is SAVISQKPSRDICQRGTSLTIQCQVDSQVTMMFWYRQQPGQSLTLIATANQGSEATYESGFVIDKFPISRPNLTFSTLTVSNMSPEDSSIYLCSVVWRNNQPQHFGDGTRLSIL.

The CDR3 nucleotides read TGCAGTGCTGGCCAGTTGGCAAGCAAAAAACTGTTTTTT. It encodes CSAGQLASKKLFF. J is TRBJ1-4 and V is TRBV20-1; D is uncertain. The CDR3 spans 13 residues. V was pared by 5 bases and J by 9 bases, with 16 bases between. Germline V gene sequence: CDR1 DFQATT, CDR2 SNEGSKA (reference sequence).

The rearrangement joins TRBV20-1 to TRBJ2-1; D not resolved. The CDR3 consists of 12 residues. Per the germline V gene, CDR1 is DFQATT and CDR2 is SNEGSKA (reference sequence). The V end was cut by 2 bases, the J end by 8 bases, with 10 bases between. The CDR3 DNA follows: TGCAGTGCTAGATCCCTAGTCTATGAGCAGTTCTTC. This encodes CSARSLVYEQFF.

The chain carries TRBV4-3 and TRBJ1-2; D gene ambiguous. This CDR3 has 13 residues. Germline V gives CDR1 LGHNA, CDR2 YSLEER. Trimming shortened V by 0 bases and J by 7 bases, and 9 bases separated the two germline ends. CDR3 DNA: TGCGCCAGCAGCCAAGACAGGATCCTTGGCTACACCTTC. Its protein is CASSQDRILGYTF.

V and J are TRBV20-1 and TRBJ2-3; D call uncertain. Looked up from germline, CDR1 is DFQATT and CDR2 is SNEGSKA (reference sequence). Trimming left V 6 bases short and J 6 bases short, with 7 bases between. The CDR3 length is 10 residues. The CDR3 coding sequence is TGCAGTGCGGGCTGGGATACGCAGTATTTT. Translated: CSAGWDTQYF.

This clonotype has only a few counts. V gene TRBV5-1 combines with J gene TRBJ1-3; perhaps TRBD1 as D (5 bases). Germline loops: CDR1 SGHRS, CDR2 YFSETQ. The V and J ends lost 3 bases and 2 bases respectively, with 18 bases between them. This CDR3 contains 17 residues. The chain's CDR3 is CASSSTTPLGPGNTIYF. CDR3 in DNA: TGCGCCAGCAGCTCTACGACTCCGCTGGGGCCTGGAAACACCATATATTTT.

This clonotype was seen many times. Germline is not matched at one junction end, which may reflect a read error. The chain has TRBV20-1 and TRBJ2-4; the match to TRBD2 covers 8 bases. Germline-derived CDR1 and CDR2 are DFQATT and SNEGSKA (reference sequence). This CDR3 has 14 residues. The CDR3 sequence: CSARDGGGPNIQYF. Written as DNA, the CDR3 is TGCAGTGCTCGAGACGGGGGGGGCCCAAACATTCAGTACTTC.

This clonotype was observed a handful of times. The CDR3 protein is CASSVEGGSGNTIYF. The CDR3 nucleotides read TGTGCCAGCAGCGTAGAGGGGGGAAGCGGAAACACCATATATTTT. The rearrangement links TRBV9 to TRBJ1-3; the D gene is possibly TRBD1 (6 bases). The length of the CDR3 is 15 residues. V was shortened by 0 bases and J by 4 bases, with 11 bases between the two germline ends. Germline V gene sequence: CDR1 SGDLS, CDR2 YYNGEE.

This chain connects TRBV7-8 to TRBJ2-7, with D unresolved. Looked up from germline, CDR1 is SGHVS and CDR2 is FQNEAQ. CDR3 length: 12 residues. With 1 base removed from V and 8 bases from J, the gap between germline ends came to 9 bases. This CDR3 is CASSLVQPQQYF. CDR3 nucleotide sequence: TGTGCCAGCAGCTTAGTCCAGCCCCAGCAGTACTTC. The full variable domain, completed using reference TRBV7-8 and TRBJ2-7, is GAGVSQSPRYKVAKRGQDVALRCDPISGHVSLFWYQQALGQGPEFLTYFQNEAQLDKSGLPSDRFFAERPEGSVSTLKIQRTQQEDSAVYLCASSLVQPQQYFGPGTRLTVT.

This chain links TRBV27 with TRBJ2-2, with TRBD1 as a possible D gene (5 bases). The V gene's germline CDR1 is MNHEY and CDR2 SMNVEV (reference sequence). There are 14 residues in the CDR3. V was pared by 7 bases and J by 4 bases, with 13 bases between. CDR3 sequence (DNA): TGTGCCAGCATGTGGGGCAGTTCCACCGGGGAGCTGTTTTTT. Translation: CASMWGSSTGELFF.

This clonotype was found a few times. CDR3 protein: CASSTSGGTQYF. The CDR3 DNA follows: TGTGCCAGCAGCACCAGCGGGGGGACCCAGTACTTC. V usage is TRBV5-6 and J usage is TRBJ2-5; 8 bases are a match to TRBD2. V was pared by 4 bases and J by 7 bases, with 3 bases of the junction left unmatched. The CDR3 covers 12 residues. The V gene's germline CDR1 is SGHDT and CDR2 YYEEEE.

This clonotype showed up many times. CDR3: CSAWTSGKVETQYF. In DNA, the CDR3 is TGCAGTGCTTGGACTAGCGGGAAGGTAGAGACCCAGTACTTC. The genes are TRBV20-1 and TRBJ2-5, with TRBD2 matching 12 bases. The germline V gene has CDR1 DFQATT and CDR2 SNEGSKA (reference sequence). The V and J ends lost 5 bases and 4 bases, in that order; junction bases with no gene match: 5. The CDR3 covers 14 residues.